Listed here are 18 T cell receptor beta chains from one sample, sequenced in a study of T-cell memory formation after mild COVID-19. Each CDR3 protein is one row after TCRdb ran MiXCR on the 5' RACE reads. The sample carries some 490,000 distinct CDR3 sequences, 15% to 20% recorded once. What was sequenced was PBMCs or a T cell subset sorted from them (not recorded which). Receptors originate from an adult woman who had mild COVID-19 (a few samples of this study predate the infection). Cell type and time point are not known.

In this sample, this clonotype turned up a few times. The chain combines TRBV5-1 with TRBJ2-1, with D perhaps given as TRBD1 or TRBD2 (5 bases each). The germline V gene has CDR1 SGHRS and CDR2 YFSETQ. There are 15 residues in the CDR3. V was cut by 1 base and J by 3 bases, with 11 bases left in between. The CDR3 is CASSLRGEGYNEQFF. CDR3 sequence (DNA): TGCGCCAGCAGCTTGAGGGGAGAAGGCTACAATGAGCAGTTCTTC.

The chain employs TRBV7-8 and TRBJ1-4; 7 nucleotides line up with TRBD1. The J segment lost 8 bases and the V segment lost 7 bases, leaving 13 bases of the junction unmatched. The CDR3 is 15 amino acids. Per the germline V gene, CDR1 is SGHVS and CDR2 is FQNEAQ. The DNA for the CDR3 is TGTGCCAGCACCACCGGGAGGGGGCGCTTGGAAAAACTGTTTTTT. Residues: CASTTGRGRLEKLFF.

Here the CDR3 DNA reads TGTGCCAGCAGGGGGATGACCGGGGCCCAGTACTTC. Its protein product is CASRGMTGAQYF. The chain links TRBV12-3 or TRBV12-4 to TRBJ2-5, with D perhaps TRBD2 (5 bases). Trimming removed 6 bases at V and 9 bases at J, with 14 bases between. The CDR3 sequence is 12 residues long.

The chain employs TRBV6-2 or TRBV6-3 and TRBJ2-7; unclear D gene. The CDR3 is 13 amino acids. The germline CDR1 and CDR2 sequences are MNHEY and SVGEGT. The ends were cut back, 7 bases at V and 7 bases at J, with 17 bases in the middle. The CDR3: CASIRDTSGEQYF. The CDR3 DNA sequence: TGTGCCAGCATTCGCGACACCTCTGGAGAGCAGTACTTC.

The V gene is TRBV6-1, the J gene TRBJ2-7, with TRBD2 matching 12 bases. Per the germline V gene, CDR1 is MNHNS and CDR2 is SASEGT. The CDR3 loop spans 16 amino acids. V trimming: 1 base; J trimming: 5 bases; junction bases outside the gene matches: 6. This CDR3 is CASSEGTSGVPNEQYF. The CDR3 bases are TGTGCCAGCAGTGAAGGGACTAGCGGGGTACCTAACGAGCAGTACTTC.

This clonotype was recorded a few times. The rearrangement links TRBV20-1 to TRBJ2-2, with 7 bases lining up with TRBD2. The J segment lost 3 bases and the V segment lost 0 bases, leaving 1 base of the junction unmatched. The CDR3 spans 14 residues. Germline CDR1 is DFQATT and CDR2 is SNEGSKA (reference sequence). CDR3 nucleotide sequence: TGCAGTGCTAGAGAGGGGGGGGACACCGGGGAGCTGTTTTTT. Protein: CSAREGGDTGELFF.

The chain employs TRBV4-3 and TRBJ1-5, with D maybe TRBD1 (6 bases). There are 14 residues in the CDR3. The germline V gene has CDR1 LGHNA and CDR2 YSLEER. The V gene lost 3 bases and the J gene lost 6 bases, with 12 bases spanning the gap. CDR3 sequence: CASSHDQGIQPQHF. CDR3 DNA: TGCGCCAGCAGCCATGATCAGGGGATTCAGCCCCAGCATTTT.

The chain recombines TRBV12-3 or TRBV12-4 with TRBJ2-1; 10 bases align to TRBD2. There are 17 residues in the CDR3. Trimming cost V 8 bases and J 6 bases; bases outside gene matches: 16. The CDR3 reads CASGGGRGLAGANEQFF. CDR3 nucleotide sequence: TGTGCCAGCGGGGGGGGCAGGGGCCTAGCGGGAGCCAATGAGCAGTTCTTC.

This clonotype appeared a few times. The genes are TRBV7-2 and TRBJ1-5, with 7 positions matching TRBD1. Trimming removed 4 bases from V and 1 base from J; junction bases left unmatched: 4. The germline CDR1 and CDR2 sequences are SGHTA and FQGNSA. This CDR3 is 15 amino acids long. The CDR3, as DNA: TGTGCCAGCAGCTCGATCAGGGGGAGCAATCAGCCCCAGCATTTT. Its translation is CASSSIRGSNQPQHF.

This clonotype was detected only a few times. This chain connects TRBV7-9 to TRBJ2-5; D gene ambiguous. The V gene lost 11 bases and the J gene lost 1 base, with 11 bases spanning the gap. CDR1 is SEHNR and CDR2 is FQNEAQ in the germline V gene (reference sequence). The CDR3 runs to 12 residues. The CDR3 sequence: CASRRSQETQYF. The DNA for the CDR3 is TGTGCCTCCCGCAGGTCCCAAGAGACCCAGTACTTC.

This clonotype has only a few counts. The genes are TRBV9 and TRBJ2-5, with D hard to call. This CDR3 region has 12 residues. V was clipped by 3 bases and J by 1 base, with 4 bases between them. From germline, CDR1 is SGDLS and CDR2 YYNGEE. The CDR3 reads CASSAPQETQYF. Here the CDR3 DNA reads TGTGCCAGCAGCGCCCCCCAAGAGACCCAGTACTTC.

This clonotype was counted between two and nine times. The chain has TRBV6-5 and TRBJ2-3; 8 bases agree with TRBD1. Per germline, CDR1 MNHEY and CDR2 SVGAGI. This CDR3 is built from 16 residues. The trim removed 5 bases at V and 4 bases at J, leaving 11 bases unmatched. The CDR3 bases are TGTGCCAGCAGTCCTCCCGACAGGGGCCGCGCAGATACGCAGTATTTT. Translating gives CASSPPDRGRADTQYF.

This clonotype was seen at least ten times. The rearrangement links TRBV7-8 to TRBJ1-1; no definite D call. The CDR3 loop spans 15 amino acids. With 1 base removed from V and 5 bases from J, the gap between germline ends came to 14 bases. Germline CDR1 reads SGHVS; CDR2 reads FQNEAQ. CDR3 protein: CASSLGIGGGTEAFF. For the CDR3, the DNA is TGTGCCAGCAGCTTAGGTATAGGTGGAGGAACTGAAGCTTTCTTT.

There are a few counts of this clonotype. V is TRBV27 and J is TRBJ2-3; 11 bases fit TRBD2. V was clipped by 4 bases and J by 6 bases; unmatched bases: 6. Germline CDR1 reads MNHEY; CDR2 reads SMNVEV (reference sequence). The CDR3 runs to 15 residues. CDR3 sequence: CASSYSGRAGDTQYF. The DNA of the CDR3 is TGTGCCAGCAGTTATAGCGGGAGGGCCGGGGATACGCAGTATTTT.

This chain connects TRBV5-5 to TRBJ2-1; unclear D gene. Trimming pared 4 bases from V and 6 bases from J, leaving 11 bases between. The CDR3 sequence is 13 residues long. The germline gives CDR1 SGHKS, CDR2 YYEKEE (reference sequence). CDR3 amino acids: CASSKDLPNEQFF. CDR3 coding DNA: TGTGCCAGCAGCAAGGACCTACCCAATGAGCAGTTCTTC.

This clonotype has only a few counts. This chain joins TRBV6-6 and TRBJ2-7, with D perhaps being TRBD1 or TRBD2 (5 bases each). This CDR3 has 15 residues. In germline, CDR1 is MNHNY, CDR2 SVGAGI (reference sequence). V was trimmed by 8 bases and J by 0 bases, leaving 17 bases between them. CDR3 sequence reads: CASGLWGRSSYEQYF. The CDR3 DNA reads as TGTGCCAGCGGTTTATGGGGACGGAGCTCCTACGAGCAGTACTTC.

The V call is TRBV12-5, the J call TRBJ1-2; D ambiguous. The CDR3 sequence is 17 residues long. V lost 5 bases to trimming and J lost 8 bases, with 27 bases between them. Germline lookup yields CDR1 LGHNT and CDR2 FRNRAP. CDR3 sequence (DNA): TGTGCTAGTGGTCTCACTGCCGGGTCCCGAGGGAAGGAGGGCTACACCTTC. Protein product: CASGLTAGSRGKEGYTF. Drawing the rest from reference TRBV12-5 and TRBJ1-2, the complete variable domain is DARVTQTPRHKVTEMGQEVTMRCQPILGHNTVFWYRQTMMQGLELLAYFRNRAPLDDSGMPKDRFSAEMPDATLATLKIQPSEPRDSAVYFCASGLTAGSRGKEGYTFGSGTRLTVV.

The gene calls are TRBV5-1 and TRBJ1-6, with D perhaps matching TRBD1 (5 bases). Germline V gene lookup returns CDR1 SGHRS and CDR2 YFSETQ. Trimming removed 0 bases from V and 5 bases from J, with 9 bases in between. This CDR3 region has 15 residues. CDR3 residues: CASSLGQPDNSPLHF. The CDR3 nucleotides read TGCGCCAGCAGCTTGGGACAGCCCGATAATTCACCCCTCCACTTT. The entire variable domain, with the rest obtained from reference TRBV5-1 and TRBJ1-6, is as follows: KAGVTQTPRYLIKTRGQQVTLSCSPISGHRSVSWYQQTPGQGLQFLFEYFSETQRNKGNFPGRFSGRQFSNSRSEMNVSTLELGDSALYLCASSLGQPDNSPLHFGNGTRLTVT.